This entry describes one T cell receptor beta chain. This clone's antigen is unknown. Base qualities are not at hand, and no much larger clone is one base apart. This entry belongs to a study of shared clonotypes between healthy human individuals (dated by TCRdb to 2020 to 2021). Describing the broader study: The cohort comprised a couple of women and a few men aged 18 to 49 years. Per donor, three plates each were used for CD4 naive and CD4 memory, two for CD8 naive, and one for CD8 memory. To increase sequencing depth and limit assay-specific biases, different laboratories used diverse techniques to prepare libraries and sequence TCR repertoires. Each donor's leukapheresis produced roughly between roughly 0.85 and 9.5 billion PBMCs. Blood TCR repertoires of five healthy adults were deeply sequenced to estimate repertoire size and the extent of clonotype sharing between individuals.

General study outcomes and caveats: Clonotypes shared by all four sorted-subset donors showed higher generation probabilities than non-shared clonotypes. Because the study included a small number of donors, the genetic and exposure-history diversity represented was limited. Sampling was restricted to blood, and TCR repertoires in tissue are likely to differ from TCR repertoires in blood. Pairwise subsampling indicated that sequencing depth was expected to affect the degree of clonotype sharing among donors. Sharing across several donors was observed for approximately 4.6% of naive CD4, over 3% of naive CD8, 2.3% of memory CD4, and around 0.4% of memory CD8 clonotypes. Incomplete sequencing was indicated by rarefaction of sorted-subset datasets, despite the large sequencing depth. Larger estimated clonotype richness was generally found for naive subsets than for memory subsets.

CDR1 and CDR2, per the germline V gene, are SGHAT and FQNNGV. Clipping removes 0 bases from V and 7 bases from J, with 8 as the unmatched junction base count. From cysteine to phenylalanine, the CDR3 is 16 amino acids long. Of the read, only the CDR3 DNA is kept; its 48 bases are in frame from base 1. TCR CDR3 regions were amplified from genomic DNA by multiplex PCR using the deep immunoSEQ assay. For each cell subset, the extracted genomic DNA was distributed evenly across all wells of several immunoSEQ 96-well plates, and each plate served as one replicate. For sorted subsets, approximately 0.2 ug of genomic DNA, equivalent to some 30,000 T cell genomes, went into each replicate PCR. Purified libraries were measured with a Qubit 3.0 fluorometer, size-checked on a Bioanalyzer 2100, and measured again with the KAPA Library Quantification kit. Every immunoSEQ 96-well plate was sequenced on a dedicated single-read 150-cycle Illumina NextSeq 550 flow cell. The authors' pipeline ran thus. Because the immunoSEQ output held only junctional sequences and lacked quality scores, the filtering could not match the filtering applied to full-length reads. To assign V/J genes and CDR3, sequences were annotated against IMGT germline references using PyIR, a Python wrapper for IgBLAST v1.9. Reads were removed for weak V/J assignments (E-value above 1e-6), missing CDR3, stop codons, out-of-frame junctions, or ambiguous translated residues. A V3J clonotype was defined by an identical inferred V gene, J gene, and CDR3 amino acid sequence. The percentage overlap between two repertoires was calculated by dividing the number of shared unique clonotypes by the size of the smaller repertoire. Three approaches were used to assess repertoire richness: RTK rarefaction, the Chao1 estimator, and Recon v2.1 estimates of unobserved clonotypes. For all TCRbeta clonotypes obtained by the gDNA method from a few donors, generation probabilities were computed with OLGA. Imported from immuneACCESS, the table was reduced by TCRdb to in-frame sequences with V and J called. These copies leave out some clones; in studies compared against another copy, an unresolved V gene accounts for under half, and the cause of the remainder is not known. From that table come the V and J calls and clone size; the DNA was used to work out D and trimming. The sample table holds a few hundred thousand clones, of which around 97% were seen once. The biggest ten clones account for roughly 0.055% of the sample.

The donors were healthy, HIV-negative adults who had no recently reported acute infections or vaccinations. Every donor was a Caucasian adult living in Nashville, Tennessee, USA. Magnetic negative selection was used to enrich CD4+ T cells, after which naive cells were positively selected on CD45RA and the negative fraction became the memory subset. Blood was collected by leukapheresis, and PBMCs were isolated by Ficoll-Histopaque density gradient centrifugation and then cryopreserved in liquid nitrogen vapor phase. Analytical flow cytometry was used to check the purity and quantity of every magnetically sorted T cell population. Genomic DNA was isolated from every sorted fraction and measured by UV absorbance on a Nanodrop 2000c.

Rearrangement joined TRBV11-2 to TRBJ2-1; 8 middle bases align to TRBD2. This receptor was identified in a woman aged 25-40 years in good health. The material sequenced was naive CD4+ T cells sorted from blood. What this sample's cell subset or site label stands for: CD45RA+ positively selected. The DNA reads TGTGCCAGCAGCTTAGACACCGGGAGGGCCAGGAATGAGCAGTTCTTC. Its coded protein is CASSLDTGRARNEQFF.